Each of the 8 T cell receptor beta chains below was sequenced from the same sample in a study of T cell responses to AZD1222 COVID-19 vaccine. The protocol was immunoSEQ multiplex PCR, while the TCRdb copy is restricted to in-frame clones and leaves out a portion. Among roughly 150,000 clones listed, less than 95% were seen once. Sequencing used peripheral blood, obtained on day 0 of AZD1222 vaccination. The receptor set was obtained from an adult in good health.

The V gene is TRBV19, the J gene TRBJ1-2; no firm D call. Germline V gene sequence: CDR1 LNHDA, CDR2 SQIVND (reference sequence). V was pared by 3 bases and J by 4 bases, with 15 bases between. This CDR3 contains 15 residues. The CDR3 nucleotides read TGTGCCAGTAGTATCCAAGTCGAAATGATCTATGGCTACACCTTC. Translating gives CASSIQVEMIYGYTF.

The chain recombines TRBV28 with TRBJ1-4, with D hard to call. CDR1 and CDR2 from the germline V gene are MDHEN and SYDVKM. The V and J ends lost 3 bases and 10 bases respectively, with 18 bases between them. This CDR3 spans 15 amino acids. The CDR3 region is CASSFSGSRLGKLFF. As DNA, the CDR3 is TGTGCCAGCAGTTTCTCTGGCTCTCGGCTGGGAAAACTGTTTTTT.

The chain employs TRBV7-2 and TRBJ2-7, with D perhaps TRBD1 (5 bases). The V end was cut by 5 bases, the J end by 6 bases, with 20 bases between. The CDR3 consists of 15 residues. Germline V gene data show CDR1 as SGHTA and CDR2 as FQGNSA. DNA for the CDR3: TGTGCCAGCAGCCCGACAGCGAGGCCCGGAGTCGAGCAGTACTTC. Translating it yields CASSPTARPGVEQYF.

The V gene is TRBV29-1, the J gene TRBJ2-4; the D is unclear. Germline V gene sequence: CDR1 SQVTM, CDR2 ANQGSEA. CDR3 length: 13 residues. Trimming removed 1 base from V and 1 base from J, with 5 bases in between. The chain's CDR3 is CSVEGMAKNIQYF. CDR3 DNA sequence: TGCAGCGTTGAAGGGATGGCCAAAAACATTCAGTACTTC.

This chain links TRBV30 with TRBJ1-2, with 10 positions matching TRBD1. The J segment lost 8 bases and the V segment lost 3 bases, leaving 9 bases of the junction unmatched. The CDR3 has 14 amino acids. The germline V gene has CDR1 GTSNPN and CDR2 SVGIG (reference sequence). CDR3 loop: CAWSSRDRGGGYTF. CDR3 bases: TGTGCCTGGAGCTCAAGGGACAGGGGTGGAGGCTACACCTTC.

In its sample, this clone was seen a few times. This sequence joins TRBV7-2 and TRBJ1-5, with a tentative D call TRBD1 (5 bases). This CDR3 contains 14 residues. Germline-derived CDR1 and CDR2 are SGHTA and FQGNSA. V was cut by 1 base and J by 4 bases, with 8 bases left in between. The CDR3 coding sequence is TGTGCCAGCAGCTTAGATCCAGGGAATCAGCCCCAGCATTTT. Protein product: CASSLDPGNQPQHF. The whole variable domain, filled in from reference TRBV7-2 and TRBJ1-5, reads GAGVSQSPSNKVTEKGKDVELRCDPISGHTALYWYRQSLGQGLEFLIYFQGNSAPDKSGLPSDRFSAERTGGSVSTLTIQRTQQEDSAVYLCASSLDPGNQPQHFGDGTRLSIL.

The genes are TRBV18 and TRBJ2-1; D may be TRBD1 (6 bases). V was shortened by 3 bases and J by 6 bases, with 15 bases between the two germline ends. Germline V CDR1 and CDR2: KGHSH, LQKENI. The CDR3 length is 15 residues. This CDR3 reads CASSPLSHRVNEQFF. In nucleotides, the CDR3 is TGTGCCAGCTCACCCCTCAGCCACAGGGTCAATGAGCAGTTCTTC. Full variable domain (rest looked up from reference TRBV18 and TRBJ2-1): NAGVMQNPRHLVRRRGQEARLRCSPMKGHSHVYWYRQLPEEGLKFMVYLQKENIIDESGMPKERFSAEFPKEGPSILRIQQVVRGDSAAYFCASSPLSHRVNEQFFGPGTRLTVL.

The V call is TRBV7-9, the J call TRBJ1-3; D possibly corresponds to TRBD1 (5 bases). V gave up 1 base and J gave up 4 bases, with 14 bases separating them. Germline CDR1 reads SEHNR; CDR2 reads FQNEAQ (reference sequence). This CDR3 comprises 16 residues. The CDR3 is CASSLVGGGFGNTIYF. The CDR3 bases are TGTGCCAGCAGCTTAGTTGGGGGAGGATTCGGAAACACCATATATTTT.